Shown below are 20 T cell receptor beta chains from a single sample sequenced in a study of T cell repertoires in cytomegalovirus infection. TCRdb re-called the reads with MiXCR, one entry per CDR3 protein. The table shows 200,000 to 300,000 distinct CDR3 sequences, with 9% to 15% occurring only once. The sample comprised PBMCs. Every receptor here comes from a human donor in good health (CMV status not recorded). Some clones in this sample may be carry-over from other donors' samples.

This clonotype has ten or more counts. The chain joins TRBV18 to TRBJ2-7; D possibly matches TRBD1 or TRBD2 (5 bases each). Trimming shortened V by 3 bases and J by 7 bases, and 13 bases separated the two germline ends. The CDR3 extends over 13 amino acids. Germline V gene data show CDR1 as KGHSH and CDR2 as LQKENI. The CDR3 DNA reads TGTGCCAGCTCACCGTGGGGGAGTGAGGAGCAGTACTTC. Protein sequence: CASSPWGSEEQYF.

This clonotype was recorded many times. The rearrangement joins TRBV11-2 to TRBJ2-1; D gene ambiguous. Germline V gene sequence: CDR1 SGHAT, CDR2 FQNNGV. This CDR3 is built from 13 residues. With 6 bases removed from V and 7 bases from J, the gap between germline ends came to 13 bases. The CDR3 protein is CASRGMGRNEQFF. The DNA of the CDR3 is TGTGCCAGCAGAGGGATGGGTCGGAATGAGCAGTTCTTC. The variable domain in full, completed from reference TRBV11-2 and TRBJ2-1, reads EAGVAQSPRYKIIEKRQSVAFWCNPISGHATLYWYQQILGQGPKLLIQFQNNGVVDDSQLPKDRFSAERLKGVDSTLKIQPAKLEDSAVYLCASRGMGRNEQFFGPGTRLTVL.

This clonotype showed up just a few times. The rearrangement uses TRBV6-6 and TRBJ2-1; 8 bases are a match to TRBD2. Germline V lookup: CDR1 MNHNY, CDR2 SVGAGI (reference sequence). The CDR3 extends over 15 amino acids. V shed 2 bases, J shed 5 bases, and the junction held 5 bases outside the gene matches. CDR3 protein: CASSYGRGDHNEQFF. Written as DNA, the CDR3 is TGTGCCAGCAGTTACGGGCGGGGGGACCACAATGAGCAGTTCTTC.

In this sample, this clonotype turned up many times. The V gene is TRBV11-3, the J gene TRBJ2-3; no clear D. Germline CDR1 SGHNT, CDR2 YENEEA. The CDR3 length is 14 residues. The V end lost 3 bases, the J end lost 5 bases, and 12 bases lay between the germline ends. CDR3 loop: CASSLESWVDTQYF. The CDR3 DNA reads as TGTGCCAGCAGCTTGGAATCGTGGGTAGATACGCAGTATTTT.

The chain links TRBV6-2 or TRBV6-3 to TRBJ1-1, with TRBD1 matching 10 bases. CDR1 is MNHEY and CDR2 is SVGEGT in the germline V gene. The V segment lost 0 bases and the J segment 6 bases; nucleotides outside the gene matches: 10. The CDR3 totals 17 residues. The CDR3 spells CASSYSSLGTGAAEAFF. The CDR3 DNA reads TGTGCCAGCAGTTACTCGAGTCTCGGGACAGGGGCTGCTGAAGCTTTCTTT.

This clonotype was counted ten times or more. V and J are TRBV7-8 and TRBJ1-6; D remains ambiguous. Germline V CDR1 and CDR2: SGHVS, FQNEAQ. Trimming stripped 5 bases from V and 10 bases from J, with 9 bases between. This CDR3 is built from 12 residues. The CDR3: CASSPDSSPLHF. Here the CDR3 DNA reads TGTGCCAGCAGCCCGGATTCCTCACCCCTCCACTTT.

This clonotype was recorded many times. V usage is TRBV28 and J usage is TRBJ2-2; D is unresolved. This CDR3 is built from 13 residues. The V and J ends lost 4 bases and 7 bases respectively, with 10 bases between them. CDR1 MDHEN and CDR2 SYDVKM come from the germline V gene. CDR3 nucleotides: TGTGCCAGCAGTTGGTCCGGACGCGGGGAGCTGTTTTTT. Its translation is CASSWSGRGELFF.

This clonotype was recorded many times. The chain carries TRBV19 and TRBJ2-3, with D perhaps matching TRBD2 (7 bases). Germline CDR1 LNHDA, CDR2 SQIVND (reference sequence). With 6 bases removed from V and 2 bases from J, the gap between germline ends came to 9 bases. This CDR3 has 13 amino acids. Here the CDR3 DNA reads TGTGCCAGTAGCGGGGGGCACACAGATACGCAGTATTTT. This sequence encodes CASSGGHTDTQYF. The whole variable domain, filled in from reference TRBV19 and TRBJ2-3, reads DGGITQSPKYLFRKEGQNVTLSCEQNLNHDAMYWYRQDPGQGLRLIYYSQIVNDFQKGDIAEGYSVSREKKESFPLTVTSAQKNPTAFYLCASSGGHTDTQYFGPGTRLTVL.

This clonotype was detected once. A junction boundary mismatches the germline segment, possibly from a read error. The gene calls are TRBV19 and TRBJ2-1, with D unclear. This CDR3 has 17 residues. The germline CDR1 and CDR2 sequences are LNHDA and SQIVND (reference sequence). The CDR3 coding sequence is TGTACCAGTAGTGCCCGAGCAGGAGTCACCCCTACCAATGAGCAGTTCTTC. Translated, it gives CTSSARAGVTPTNEQFF.

This clonotype was detected ten times or more. The J gene is TRBJ2-3, the V gene TRBV7-8, with D perhaps TRBD2 (6 bases). Germline loops: CDR1 SGHVS, CDR2 FQNEAQ. There are 13 residues in the CDR3. V dropped 5 bases and J dropped 6 bases, with 12 bases sitting between them. The CDR3 reads CASSLLAGDTQYF. DNA for the CDR3: TGTGCCAGCAGCCTCCTTGCGGGGGATACGCAGTATTTT. Supplemented by reference TRBV7-8 and TRBJ2-3, the full variable domain reads GAGVSQSPRYKVAKRGQDVALRCDPISGHVSLFWYQQALGQGPEFLTYFQNEAQLDKSGLPSDRFFAERPEGSVSTLKIQRTQQEDSAVYLCASSLLAGDTQYFGPGTRLTVL.

The sample holds many counts of this clonotype. The CDR3 nucleotides read TGTGCCAGCTGTAGCGGGAGAGGGTGCAATGAGCAGTTCTTC. This encodes CASCSGRGCNEQFF. The chain is built from TRBV12-3 or TRBV12-4 and TRBJ2-1; 9 positions match TRBD2. The J segment lost 6 bases and the V segment lost 8 bases, leaving 8 bases of the junction unmatched. The CDR3 has 14 amino acids.

The V call is TRBV6-2 or TRBV6-3, the J call TRBJ2-1; tentative D call: TRBD1 (6 bases). CDR3 length equals 13 residues. Germline V gene sequence: CDR1 MNHEY, CDR2 SVGEGT. V shed 8 bases and J shed 6 bases, with 14 bases lying between them. Here the CDR3 reads CASGGPYLNEQFF. CDR3 nucleotides: TGTGCCAGCGGGGGCCCCTACCTCAATGAGCAGTTCTTC.

This clonotype was detected a few times. The V call is TRBV19, the J call TRBJ1-5; no definite D call. Between the trimmed V and J ends, which lost 5 bases and 2 bases, there was a span of 13 bases. CDR1 LNHDA and CDR2 SQIVND come from the germline V gene (reference sequence). The CDR3 loop spans 15 amino acids. As DNA, the CDR3 is TGTGCCAGTAGTCCCTCACAGAACGGCAATCAGCCCCAGCATTTT. Translation: CASSPSQNGNQPQHF.

There are a few counts of this clonotype. V is TRBV29-1 and J is TRBJ2-3; D ambiguous. The CDR3 is 13 amino acids. Trimming took 8 bases from V and 2 from J, leaving 14 bases between them. Germline loops: CDR1 SQVTM, CDR2 ANQGSEA. The chain's CDR3 is CSSKGGPTDTQYF. The CDR3 coding sequence is TGCAGCTCCAAGGGCGGCCCCACAGATACGCAGTATTTT.

This rearrangement joins TRBV14 to TRBJ1-2; TRBD1 aligns across 8 bases. J lost 3 bases, V lost 1 base, and 4 bases had no gene match. The CDR3 is 15 amino acids. The germline V gene has CDR1 SGHDN and CDR2 FVKESK. Written as DNA, the CDR3 is TGTGCCAGCAGCCAAGTTGGACAGGGCGACTATGGCTACACCTTC. This translates into CASSQVGQGDYGYTF.

On this clonotype itself: This sequence may be a read error, since a much larger clone differs from it by one base. The chain couples TRBV20-1 to TRBJ2-3; D is unclear. There are 14 residues in the CDR3. With 6 bases removed from V and 0 bases from J, the gap between germline ends came to 13 bases. The germline V gene encodes CDR1 DFQATT and CDR2 SNEGSKA (reference sequence). The CDR3 nucleotides read TGCAGTGCGCCGAGGCTGGGCAGCACAGATACGCAGTATTTT. It yields the protein CSAPRLGSTDTQYF.

V usage is TRBV6-1 and J usage is TRBJ1-2; TRBD1 might be the D (6 bases). Germline V gene data show CDR1 as MNHNS and CDR2 as SASEGT. This CDR3 is built from 15 residues. Trimming removed 0 bases from V and 8 bases from J, with 16 bases in between. The CDR3 loop reads CASSEAGGRGNGYTF. For the CDR3, the DNA is TGTGCCAGCAGTGAAGCTGGGGGCCGGGGGAACGGCTACACCTTC.

This clonotype was detected ten times or more. This sequence joins TRBV6-2 or TRBV6-3 and TRBJ2-7; a weak D match, TRBD2 (5 bases). The germline CDR1 and CDR2 sequences are MNHEY and SVGEGT. V lost 3 bases, J lost 5 bases, and 14 bases lay in between. CDR3 length: 14 amino acids. CDR3 protein: CASSYSSAANEQYF. The CDR3 DNA reads as TGTGCCAGCAGTTATAGTTCAGCGGCAAACGAGCAGTACTTC.

The V and J genes are TRBV10-3 and TRBJ2-3, with D possibly being TRBD2 (6 bases). CDR3 size: 10 residues. Germline assignment: CDR1 ENHRY and CDR2 SYGVKD. V dropped 10 bases and J dropped 6 bases, with 8 bases sitting between them. Here the CDR3 reads CATSGDTQYF. The CDR3 DNA follows: TGTGCCACGAGCGGGGATACGCAGTATTTT.

This clonotype turned up a few times. This rearrangement joins TRBV29-1 to TRBJ1-5, with 12 nucleotides matching TRBD1. Germline trimming cut 5 bases from V and 7 bases from J; bases unmatched to any gene: 9. The germline CDR1 and CDR2 sequences are SQVTM and ANQGSEA. The CDR3 spans 15 residues. This chain's CDR3 is CSVKQGQGAGQPQHF. CDR3 DNA: TGCAGCGTTAAACAGGGACAGGGGGCAGGACAGCCCCAGCATTTT.